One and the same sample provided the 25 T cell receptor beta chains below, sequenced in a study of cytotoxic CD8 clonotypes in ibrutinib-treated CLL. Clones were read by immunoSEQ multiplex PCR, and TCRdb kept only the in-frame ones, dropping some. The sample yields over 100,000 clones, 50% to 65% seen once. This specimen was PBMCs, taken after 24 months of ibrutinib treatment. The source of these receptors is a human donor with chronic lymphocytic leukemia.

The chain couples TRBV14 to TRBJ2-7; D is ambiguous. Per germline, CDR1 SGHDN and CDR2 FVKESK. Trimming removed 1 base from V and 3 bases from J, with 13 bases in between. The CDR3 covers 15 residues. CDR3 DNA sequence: TGTGCCAGCAGCCAAGCCCTGGCTAGAAGCTACGAGCAGTACTTC. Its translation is CASSQALARSYEQYF.

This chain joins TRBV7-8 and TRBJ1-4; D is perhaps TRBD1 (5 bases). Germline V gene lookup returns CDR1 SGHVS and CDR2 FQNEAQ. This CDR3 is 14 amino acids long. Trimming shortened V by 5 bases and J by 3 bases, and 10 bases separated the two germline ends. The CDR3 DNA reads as TGTGCCAGCAGCCCCCAGGGTGCTAATGAAAAACTGTTTTTT. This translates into CASSPQGANEKLFF.

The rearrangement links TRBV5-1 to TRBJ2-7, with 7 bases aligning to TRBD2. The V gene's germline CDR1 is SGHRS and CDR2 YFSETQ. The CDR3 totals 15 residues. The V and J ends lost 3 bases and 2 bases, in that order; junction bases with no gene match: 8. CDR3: CASSYASGKTYEQYF. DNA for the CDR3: TGCGCCAGCAGCTACGCTAGCGGCAAAACCTACGAGCAGTACTTC.

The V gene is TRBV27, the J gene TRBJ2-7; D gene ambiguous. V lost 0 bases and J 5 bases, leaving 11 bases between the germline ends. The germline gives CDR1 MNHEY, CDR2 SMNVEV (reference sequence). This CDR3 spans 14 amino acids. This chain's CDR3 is CASSLSGNMDEQYF. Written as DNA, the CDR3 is TGTGCCAGCAGTTTATCGGGAAACATGGACGAGCAGTACTTC.

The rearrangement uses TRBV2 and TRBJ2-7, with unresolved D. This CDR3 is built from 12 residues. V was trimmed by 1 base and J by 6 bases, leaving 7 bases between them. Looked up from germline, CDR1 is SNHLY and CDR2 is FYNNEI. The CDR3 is CASSEERTEQYF. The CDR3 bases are TGTGCCAGCAGTGAAGAGAGAACCGAGCAGTACTTC.

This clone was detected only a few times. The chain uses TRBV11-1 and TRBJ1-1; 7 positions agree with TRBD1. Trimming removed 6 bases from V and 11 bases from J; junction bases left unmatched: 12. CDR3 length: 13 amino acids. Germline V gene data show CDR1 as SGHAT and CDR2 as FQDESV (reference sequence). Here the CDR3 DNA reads TGTGCCAGCAGGGAGACAGGGCCTTTGAACGCTTTCTTT. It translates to CASRETGPLNAFF.

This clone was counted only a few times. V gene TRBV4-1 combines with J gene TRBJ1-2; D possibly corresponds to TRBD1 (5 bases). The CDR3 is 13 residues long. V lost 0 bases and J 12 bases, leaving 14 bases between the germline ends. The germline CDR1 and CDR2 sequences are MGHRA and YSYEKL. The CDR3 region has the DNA TGCGCCAGCAGCCAAGATCTGGGCAGGGAGGACACCTTC. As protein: CASSQDLGREDTF.

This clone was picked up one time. The CDR3 DNA sequence: TGTGCCAGCAGCTCAGACCAGGGCGTACTGAATTCACCCCTCCACTTT. This sequence encodes CASSSDQGVLNSPLHF. This rearrangement joins TRBV5-4 to TRBJ1-6, with D maybe TRBD1 (5 bases). Trimming took off 3 bases at V and 7 bases at J, with 17 bases between the two ends. The CDR3 length is 16 residues. Germline V gives CDR1 SGHNT, CDR2 YYREEE (reference sequence). Based on the CDR3 plus reference TRBV5-4 and TRBJ1-6, the full variable domain is ETGVTQSPTHLIKTRGQQVTLRCSSQSGHNTVSWYQQALGQGPQFIFQYYREEENGRGNFPPRFSGLQFPNYSSELNVNALELDDSALYLCASSSDQGVLNSPLHFGNGTRLTVT.

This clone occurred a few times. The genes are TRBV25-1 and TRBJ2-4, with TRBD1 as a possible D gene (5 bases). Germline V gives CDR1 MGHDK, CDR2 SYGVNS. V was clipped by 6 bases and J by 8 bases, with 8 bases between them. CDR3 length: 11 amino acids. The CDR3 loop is CASSQGYIQYF. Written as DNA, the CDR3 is TGTGCCAGCAGCCAGGGTTACATTCAGTACTTC.

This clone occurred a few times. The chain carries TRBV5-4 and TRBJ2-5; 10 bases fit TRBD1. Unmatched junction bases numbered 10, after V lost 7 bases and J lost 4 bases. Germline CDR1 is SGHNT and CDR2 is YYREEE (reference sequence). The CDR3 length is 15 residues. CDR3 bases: TGTGCCAGCTTTCGACAGGGGGCAGCGAGAGAGACCCAGTACTTC. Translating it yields CASFRQGAARETQYF.

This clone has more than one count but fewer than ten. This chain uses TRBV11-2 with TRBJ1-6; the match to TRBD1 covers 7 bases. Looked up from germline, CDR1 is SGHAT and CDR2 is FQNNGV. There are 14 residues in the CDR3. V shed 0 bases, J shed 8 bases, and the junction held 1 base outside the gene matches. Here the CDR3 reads CASSLDQGDSPLHF. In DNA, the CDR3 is TGTGCCAGCAGCTTAGATCAGGGGGATTCACCCCTCCACTTT.

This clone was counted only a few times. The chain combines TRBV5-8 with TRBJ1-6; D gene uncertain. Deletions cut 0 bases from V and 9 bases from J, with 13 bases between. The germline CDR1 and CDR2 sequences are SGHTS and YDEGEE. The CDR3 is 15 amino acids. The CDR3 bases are TGTGCCAGCAGCTTGGCTGCAGTAGGTACTTCACCCCTCCACTTT. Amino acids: CASSLAAVGTSPLHF.

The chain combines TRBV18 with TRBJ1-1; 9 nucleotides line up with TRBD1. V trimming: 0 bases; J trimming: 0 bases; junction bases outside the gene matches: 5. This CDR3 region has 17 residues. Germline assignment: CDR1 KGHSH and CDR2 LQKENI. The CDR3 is CASSPPGQGGMNTEAFF. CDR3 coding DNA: TGTGCCAGCTCACCACCGGGACAGGGCGGGATGAACACTGAAGCTTTCTTT.

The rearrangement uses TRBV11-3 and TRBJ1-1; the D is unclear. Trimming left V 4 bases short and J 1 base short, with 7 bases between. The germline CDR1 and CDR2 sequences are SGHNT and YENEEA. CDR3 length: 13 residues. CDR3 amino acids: CASSSAWNTEAFF. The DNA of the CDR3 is TGTGCCAGCAGCTCCGCCTGGAACACTGAAGCTTTCTTT. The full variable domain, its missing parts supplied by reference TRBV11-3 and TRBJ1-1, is EAGVVQSPRYKIIEKKQPVAFWCNPISGHNTLYWYLQNLGQGPELLIRYENEEAVDDSQLPKDRFSAERLKGVDSTLKIQPAELGDSAVYLCASSSAWNTEAFFGQGTRLTVV.

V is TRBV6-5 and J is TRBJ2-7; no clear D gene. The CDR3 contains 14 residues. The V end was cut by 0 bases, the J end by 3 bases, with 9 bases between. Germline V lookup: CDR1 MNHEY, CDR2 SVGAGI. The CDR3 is CASSYSHTNYEQYF. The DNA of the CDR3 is TGTGCCAGCAGTTACTCTCACACAAACTACGAGCAGTACTTC.

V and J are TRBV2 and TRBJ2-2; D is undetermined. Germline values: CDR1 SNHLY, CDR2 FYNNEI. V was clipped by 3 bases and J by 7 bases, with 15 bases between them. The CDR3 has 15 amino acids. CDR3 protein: CASSDNRPALGELFF. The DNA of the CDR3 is TGTGCCAGCAGTGATAATAGGCCTGCCCTCGGGGAGCTGTTTTTT.

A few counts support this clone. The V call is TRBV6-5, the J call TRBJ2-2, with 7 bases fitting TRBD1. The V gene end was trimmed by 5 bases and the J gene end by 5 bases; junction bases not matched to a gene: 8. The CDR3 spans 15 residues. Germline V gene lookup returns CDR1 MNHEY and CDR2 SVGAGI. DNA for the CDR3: TGTGCCAGCAGTCCCGGGACAGAGGGAACCGGGGAGCTGTTTTTT. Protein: CASSPGTEGTGELFF.

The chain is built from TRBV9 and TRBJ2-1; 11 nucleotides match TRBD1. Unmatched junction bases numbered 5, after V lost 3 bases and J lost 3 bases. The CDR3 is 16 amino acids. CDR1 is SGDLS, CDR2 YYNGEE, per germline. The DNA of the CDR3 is TGTGCCAGCAGCGCCCGGACAGGGGGCCTCTACAATGAGCAGTTCTTC. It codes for CASSARTGGLYNEQFF.

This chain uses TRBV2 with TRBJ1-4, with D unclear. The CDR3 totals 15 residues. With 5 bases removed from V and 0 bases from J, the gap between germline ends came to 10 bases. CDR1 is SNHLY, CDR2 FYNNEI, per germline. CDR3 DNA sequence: TGTGCCAGCAGTCCCACTAGTGCAACTAATGAAAAACTGTTTTTT. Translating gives CASSPTSATNEKLFF.

Here the CDR3 reads CASSKEVLSGRGQVNEKLFF. The CDR3 DNA follows: TGTGCCAGCAGCAAAGAAGTCTTAAGTGGGAGGGGACAGGTTAATGAAAAACTGTTTTTT. This chain links TRBV21-1 with TRBJ1-4; the D call TRBD1 from the table was never checked on the DNA. TRBV21-1 is reported as a pseudogene. The CDR3 sequence is 20 residues long.

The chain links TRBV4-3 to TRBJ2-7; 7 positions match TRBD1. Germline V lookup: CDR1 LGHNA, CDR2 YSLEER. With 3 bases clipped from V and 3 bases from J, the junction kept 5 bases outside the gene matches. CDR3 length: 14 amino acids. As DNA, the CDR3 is TGCGCCAGCAGCCATCCGGGACAGTACTACGAGCAGTACTTC. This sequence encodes CASSHPGQYYEQYF.

The CDR3 DNA is TGTGCCAGCAGCCCGGACAGGGGGCACCTGACCCAGTACTTC. It is translated as CASSPDRGHLTQYF. V is TRBV28 and J is TRBJ2-5; 11 nucleotides match TRBD1. Per germline, CDR1 MDHEN and CDR2 SYDVKM. The J segment lost 7 bases and the V segment lost 6 bases, leaving 7 bases of the junction unmatched. The CDR3 has 14 amino acids.

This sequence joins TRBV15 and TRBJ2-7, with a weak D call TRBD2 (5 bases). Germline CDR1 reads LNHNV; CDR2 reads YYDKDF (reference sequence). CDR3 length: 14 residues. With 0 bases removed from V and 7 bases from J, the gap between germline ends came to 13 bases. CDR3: CATSRESGSREQYF. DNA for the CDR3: TGTGCCACCAGCAGAGAATCGGGGTCGCGGGAGCAGTACTTC.

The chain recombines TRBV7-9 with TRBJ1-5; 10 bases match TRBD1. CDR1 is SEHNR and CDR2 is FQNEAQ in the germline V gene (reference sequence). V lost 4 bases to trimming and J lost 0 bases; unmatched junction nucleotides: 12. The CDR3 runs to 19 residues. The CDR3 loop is CASSSRHGTGAISNQPQHF. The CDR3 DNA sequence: TGTGCCAGCAGCTCCCGCCACGGGACAGGGGCCATTAGCAATCAGCCCCAGCATTTT.

The CDR3 is CASSPGAETQYF. For the CDR3, the DNA is TGTGCCAGCAGTCCAGGGGCGGAGACCCAGTACTTC. The rearrangement joins TRBV6-6 to TRBJ2-5; a possible D gene is TRBD1 (6 bases). Germline assignment: CDR1 MNHNY and CDR2 SVGAGI (reference sequence). With 5 bases removed from V and 5 bases from J, the gap between germline ends came to 9 bases. CDR3 length: 12 residues.